This section outlines one TCR beta chain sequence together with its context. In the source study's methods: Reference gene primer amplification gave estimated nucleated cell counts. Data came from immunoSEQ multiplex PCR; TCRdb stores just in-frame clones and leaves some out. V, J and clone size were drawn from that table, and D and trimming were deduced from the DNA. The table has 120,000 to 150,000 clones, roughly 84% seen once. The CDR3 has 12 amino acids. Germline V lookup: CDR1 GTSNPN, CDR2 SVGIG (reference sequence). Deletions cut 2 bases from V and 7 bases from J, with 8 bases between. The data derive from a study of blood T cell repertoires in COVID-19. Study-wide background: Both acute and convalescent COVID-19 samples were obtained from the United States, Italy and Spain.

The gene calls are TRBV30 and TRBJ1-4; D possibly corresponds to TRBD1 (5 bases). Source material: peripheral blood. The sequence derives from a human donor in a cohort sampled during active COVID-19. Written as DNA, the CDR3 is TGTGCCTGGAGTACCCAGGGTGAAAAACTGTTTTTT. Its protein product is CAWSTQGEKLFF.